The next 22 T cell receptor beta chains were all read from a single sample in a study of vaccination and CD4 T cells after COVID-19. Noted treatment: roughly ten-day PBMC culture with coronavirus spike peptide pools or control peptides (ViraFEST assay). These receptors have no identified antigens. The Oncomine TCR Beta short-read assay was what sequenced the DNA obtained from cultured CD4+ T cells. TCRdb used MiXCR to reprocess the PCR reads, holding one entry per CDR3 protein. The sample shows around 19,000 distinct CDR3 sequences, around 45% of them seen only once. The specimen was CD4+ T cells from blood, cultured in vitro, collected after SARS-CoV-2 vaccination. The receptors come from a human donor who had recovered from COVID-19.

A single count supports this clonotype. The gene calls are TRBV21-1 and TRBJ2-6; the table's D call, TRBD1, has no DNA check behind it. TRBV21-1 is labeled a pseudogene. This CDR3 region has 20 residues. CDR3 sequence (DNA): TGTGCCAGCAGCCAAGGGCTGAACCGGGCCCCCAGCTCTGGGGCCAACGTCCTGACTTTC. This sequence encodes CASSQGLNRAPSSGANVLTF.

The chain joins TRBV6-5 to TRBJ2-1; TRBD1 might be the D (7 bases). From germline, CDR1 is MNHEY and CDR2 SVGAGI. The ends were cut back, 3 bases at V and 0 bases at J, with 12 bases in the middle. This CDR3 comprises 16 residues. The CDR3 bases are TGTGCCAGCAGTTATCTCAGGGGGGTCTCCTACAATGAGCAGTTCTTC. It translates to CASSYLRGVSYNEQFF.

V is TRBV6-2 or TRBV6-3 and J is TRBJ1-1; D not resolved. V lost 7 bases and J lost 1, with 16 bases in between. The CDR3 is made up of 15 amino acids. Germline values: CDR1 MNHEY, CDR2 SVGEGT. In DNA form, the CDR3 reads TGTGCCAGCACCACGAGACTTTTCAGGAACACTGAAGCTTTCTTT. Protein product: CASTTRLFRNTEAFF.

This chain links TRBV2 with TRBJ1-5; tentative D call: TRBD1 (6 bases). V lost 6 bases and J 7 bases, leaving 19 bases between the germline ends. CDR1 is SNHLY and CDR2 is FYNNEI in the germline V gene. The CDR3 covers 15 residues. CDR3 region: CASSRRTVERQPQHF. The CDR3 coding sequence is TGTGCCAGCAGCAGAAGGACAGTAGAGAGGCAGCCCCAGCATTTT.

This sequence joins TRBV6-1 and TRBJ1-5; TRBD1 matches 7 bases. The V segment lost 6 bases and the J segment 7 bases; nucleotides outside the gene matches: 9. CDR3 size: 14 residues. Germline CDR1 and CDR2: MNHNS and SASEGT. CDR3 sequence (DNA): TGTGCCAGCAGAGGAGGGGGCGCACGGCAGCCCCAGCATTTT. It encodes CASRGGGARQPQHF.

This clonotype has just a few counts. The CDR3 DNA is TGTGCCACCAGCAGAGATCCGGGGGTAAACTACGAGCAGTACTTC. Protein: CATSRDPGVNYEQYF. The J gene is TRBJ2-7, the V gene TRBV15; D possibly corresponds to TRBD2 (6 bases). This CDR3 is 15 amino acids long. V lost 0 bases, J lost 3 bases, and 12 bases lay in between. CDR1 LNHNV and CDR2 YYDKDF come from the germline V gene (reference sequence).

This chain joins TRBV5-5 and TRBJ1-1, with D unresolved. With 0 bases removed from V and 1 base from J, the gap between germline ends came to 13 bases. CDR1 is SGHKS, CDR2 YYEKEE, per germline (reference sequence). CDR3 length: 16 residues. DNA of the CDR3: TGTGCCAGCAGCTTGGCCCGGGTGGGAGAGAACACTGAAGCTTTCTTT. Translation: CASSLARVGENTEAFF.

The chain couples TRBV5-4 to TRBJ1-2; tentative D call: TRBD1 (6 bases). The V end was cut by 0 bases, the J end by 3 bases, with 9 bases between. Germline V gene data show CDR1 as SGHNT and CDR2 as YYREEE (reference sequence). The CDR3 sequence is 14 residues long. The CDR3 protein is CASSLGGADYGYTF. Written as DNA, the CDR3 is TGTGCCAGCAGCTTGGGGGGGGCGGACTATGGCTACACCTTC.

The chain's CDR3 is CATSRALEVEDGYTF. As DNA, the CDR3 is TGTGCCACCAGCAGAGCCTTAGAGGTCGAGGATGGCTACACCTTC. The J gene is TRBJ1-2, the V gene TRBV15, with unresolved D. The V and J ends lost 1 base and 6 bases respectively, with 15 bases between them. Germline CDR1 reads LNHNV; CDR2 reads YYDKDF (reference sequence). The CDR3 is made up of 15 amino acids.

This chain uses TRBV5-1 with TRBJ2-3, with 11 bases aligning to TRBD2. This CDR3 is built from 15 residues. J gave up 6 bases and V 1 base, and 4 bases lay outside the gene matches. Looked up from germline, CDR1 is SGHRS and CDR2 is YFSETQ. The CDR3 reads CASSLTSGGLDTQYF. DNA of the CDR3: TGCGCCAGCAGCTTGACTAGCGGGGGTCTGGATACGCAGTATTTT.

The J gene is TRBJ2-5, the V gene TRBV7-6; D unclear. The V and J ends lost 6 bases and 2 bases respectively, with 7 bases between them. The CDR3 is 12 amino acids. Per the germline V gene, CDR1 is SGHVS and CDR2 is FNYEAQ. CDR3 sequence: CASSLRQETQYF. The CDR3 DNA is TGTGCCAGCAGTTTGAGGCAAGAGACCCAGTACTTC.

This clonotype was detected only a few times. The V and J genes are TRBV7-3 and TRBJ1-2; 7 bases align to TRBD1. Germline V gene sequence: CDR1 SGHTA, CDR2 FQGTGA. V trimming: 4 bases; J trimming: 7 bases; junction bases outside the gene matches: 3. The CDR3 covers 12 residues. The chain's CDR3 is CASSSDRVGYTF. Here the CDR3 DNA reads TGTGCCAGCAGCTCAGACAGGGTTGGCTACACCTTC.

The gene calls are TRBV4-2 and TRBJ2-7, with 7 bases aligning to TRBD2. The germline gives CDR1 LGHNA, CDR2 YNFKEQ. With V trimmed by 1 base and J by 3 bases, 15 bases remained unmatched. The CDR3 is 18 amino acids. CDR3 sequence: CASSQASLQSGASYEQYF. CDR3 DNA sequence: TGTGCCAGCAGCCAAGCCAGCCTCCAAAGCGGGGCAAGCTACGAGCAGTACTTC.

V is TRBV20-1 and J is TRBJ2-6; D call uncertain. The CDR3 sequence is 14 residues long. CDR1 is DFQATT, CDR2 SNEGSKA, per germline (reference sequence). Trimming left V 6 bases short and J 4 bases short, with 13 bases between. The CDR3 protein is CSAPNLSGANVLTF. Written as DNA, the CDR3 is TGCAGTGCCCCAAACTTAAGCGGGGCCAACGTCCTGACTTTC.

The genes are TRBV12-3 or TRBV12-4 and TRBJ2-1, with 7 bases lining up with TRBD1. The CDR3 is 16 amino acids. J gave up 4 bases and V 5 bases, and 11 bases lay outside the gene matches. CDR3 in DNA: TGTGCCAGCAGTATATTGCCGGGACAGTTATACAATGAGCAGTTCTTC. Translated: CASSILPGQLYNEQFF.

The chain combines TRBV2 with TRBJ1-1; D uncertain. Germline V gene lookup returns CDR1 SNHLY and CDR2 FYNNEI. V was pared by 5 bases and J by 0 bases, with 19 bases between. The CDR3 sequence is 17 residues long. The CDR3: CASSIPAVGLMNTEAFF. CDR3 DNA sequence: TGTGCCAGCAGTATCCCCGCTGTCGGCCTCATGAACACTGAAGCTTTCTTT.

This clonotype has only a few counts. This sequence joins TRBV7-9 and TRBJ2-7, with no clear D. With 2 bases removed from V and 6 bases from J, the gap between germline ends came to 11 bases. This CDR3 region has 13 residues. CDR1 SEHNR and CDR2 FQNEAQ come from the germline V gene (reference sequence). CDR3 region: CASSLNWGFEQYF. CDR3 bases: TGTGCCAGCAGCTTAAACTGGGGATTCGAGCAGTACTTC.

The chain links TRBV7-8 to TRBJ2-1, with TRBD1 matching 12 bases. CDR3 length: 15 residues. The ends lost 11 bases at V and 8 bases at J; junction bases unmatched: 13. Germline V gives CDR1 SGHVS, CDR2 FQNEAQ. The CDR3 reads CASLGTGGEVDEQFF. In DNA form, the CDR3 reads TGTGCCTCCTTGGGGACAGGGGGCGAGGTGGATGAGCAGTTCTTC. Combining the CDR3 with reference TRBV7-8 and TRBJ2-1 gives the whole variable domain GAGVSQSPRYKVAKRGQDVALRCDPISGHVSLFWYQQALGQGPEFLTYFQNEAQLDKSGLPSDRFFAERPEGSVSTLKIQRTQQEDSAVYLCASLGTGGEVDEQFFGPGTRLTVL.

The chain carries TRBV4-2 and TRBJ2-7; 10 bases are a match to TRBD1. The V gene end was trimmed by 0 bases and the J gene end by 2 bases; junction bases not matched to a gene: 7. Germline lookup yields CDR1 LGHNA and CDR2 YNFKEQ. The CDR3 spans 17 residues. The CDR3 DNA is TGTGCCAGCAGCCAAGATGAATGGGACAGGGGAACCTACGAGCAGTACTTC. It encodes CASSQDEWDRGTYEQYF.

Only one count was recorded for this clonotype. The V call is TRBV6-2 or TRBV6-3, the J call TRBJ2-3; D not certain. The CDR3 loop spans 13 amino acids. Trimming shortened V by 2 bases and J by 6 bases, and 9 bases separated the two germline ends. CDR1 and CDR2 (germline): MNHEY, SVGEGT. The CDR3 region has the DNA TGTGCCAGCAGTTACGTTGTCAGGGATACGCAGTATTTT. Protein sequence: CASSYVVRDTQYF.

J is TRBJ1-2 and V is TRBV2, with 9 bases aligning to TRBD1. CDR3 length: 14 residues. The germline V gene encodes CDR1 SNHLY and CDR2 FYNNEI. V lost 8 bases, J lost 6 bases, and 10 bases stayed unmatched. The CDR3 here is CASERQGVFNGYTF. CDR3 DNA: TGTGCCAGCGAAAGACAGGGGGTTTTCAATGGCTACACCTTC.

The CDR3 here is CASSGQVANYGYTF. DNA for the CDR3: TGTGCCAGCAGCGGACAGGTAGCTAACTATGGCTACACCTTC. This chain uses TRBV2 with TRBJ1-2; 7 bases agree with TRBD1. J lost 0 bases, V lost 6 bases, and 4 bases had no gene match. Germline values: CDR1 SNHLY, CDR2 FYNNEI. This CDR3 has 14 residues.